Shown below are 11 T cell receptor beta chains from a single sample sequenced in a study of OX40 agonist ivuxolimab in advanced cancers. TCRdb's copy holds only in-frame clones and misses some; the assay was immunoSEQ multiplex PCR. Here the sample spans tens of thousands of clones, about four fifths being singletons. This specimen was CD4+ or CD8+ T cells sorted from blood, taken in a trial of the OX40 agonist ivuxolimab. These receptors originate from an adult with an advanced solid tumor such as melanoma, head and neck, liver or kidney cancer.

DNA of the CDR3: TGTGCCAGCAGTTTAAGACTAGCGGGAGCGGACGGGGAGCTGTTTTTT. The encoded protein is CASSLRLAGADGELFF. V gene TRBV28 combines with J gene TRBJ2-2, with TRBD2 matching 12 bases. This CDR3 region has 16 residues. Germline CDR1 is MDHEN and CDR2 is SYDVKM. With 2 bases clipped from V and 7 bases from J, the junction kept 5 bases outside the gene matches. Drawing the rest from reference TRBV28 and TRBJ2-2, the complete variable domain is DVKVTQSSRYLVKRTGEKVFLECVQDMDHENMFWYRQDPGLGLRLIYFSYDVKMKEKGDIPEGYSVSREKKERFSLILESASTNQTSMYLCASSLRLAGADGELFFGEGSRLTVL.

The V and J genes are TRBV7-3 and TRBJ2-3; 12 bases are shared with TRBD2. The CDR3 covers 15 residues. Trimming took 8 bases from V and 3 from J; bases not matched to a gene: 6. Germline CDR1 SGHTA, CDR2 FQGTGA. The CDR3 here is CASCPSGGETDTQYF. CDR3 nucleotides: TGTGCCAGCTGCCCTAGCGGGGGGGAGACAGATACGCAGTATTTT.

V and J are TRBV28 and TRBJ1-5, with TRBD1 identical over 9 bases. CDR1 and CDR2 from the germline V gene are MDHEN and SYDVKM. This CDR3 region has 15 residues. Trimming cost V 2 bases and J 6 bases; bases outside gene matches: 5. The CDR3 loop reads CASSLEQGASQPQHF. The CDR3 nucleotides read TGTGCCAGCAGTTTAGAACAGGGGGCTAGTCAGCCCCAGCATTTT.

The V call is TRBV5-1, the J call TRBJ1-5; D uncertain. The CDR3 contains 15 residues. The V end was cut by 0 bases, the J end by 0 bases, with 7 bases between. Germline CDR1 is SGHRS and CDR2 is YFSETQ. The DNA of the CDR3 is TGCGCCAGCAGCTTGGCCGGGAATAGCAATCAGCCCCAGCATTTT. Residues: CASSLAGNSNQPQHF.

CDR3 amino acids: CASATLGEGYNEQFF. The DNA for the CDR3 is TGTGCCAGCGCGACCCTGGGGGAGGGGTACAATGAGCAGTTCTTC. This chain joins TRBV11-2 and TRBJ2-1; 7 bases fit TRBD2. The length of the CDR3 is 15 residues. V shed 8 bases and J 4 bases; nucleotides not matched to a gene: 11. The V gene's germline CDR1 is SGHAT and CDR2 FQNNGV. Full variable domain (remainder filled in from reference TRBV11-2 and TRBJ2-1): EAGVAQSPRYKIIEKRQSVAFWCNPISGHATLYWYQQILGQGPKLLIQFQNNGVVDDSQLPKDRFSAERLKGVDSTLKIQPAKLEDSAVYLCASATLGEGYNEQFFGPGTRLTVL.

The chain is built from TRBV4-1 and TRBJ2-7; 12 nucleotides match TRBD2. Germline V gene sequence: CDR1 MGHRA, CDR2 YSYEKL. V gave up 0 bases and J gave up 3 bases; unmatched junction bases: 0. This CDR3 comprises 15 residues. Here the CDR3 reads CASSQEGLAGYEQYF. The CDR3 nucleotides read TGCGCCAGCAGCCAAGAGGGACTAGCGGGCTACGAGCAGTACTTC.

The rearrangement links TRBV30 to TRBJ1-2, with 10 nucleotides matching TRBD1. Trimming removed 3 bases from V and 4 bases from J; junction bases left unmatched: 11. CDR3 length: 16 amino acids. Germline CDR1 GTSNPN, CDR2 SVGIG (reference sequence). CDR3 loop: CAWRADRGFPSYGYTF. CDR3 DNA: TGTGCCTGGAGGGCGGACAGGGGGTTTCCTTCCTATGGCTACACCTTC.

This rearrangement joins TRBV27 to TRBJ1-2; D might be TRBD1 (6 bases). The CDR3 is 14 residues long. Germline V lookup: CDR1 MNHEY, CDR2 SMNVEV (reference sequence). V shed 5 bases and J shed 4 bases, with 14 bases lying between them. The CDR3 sequence is CASSPSGQFYGYTF. The CDR3 DNA reads as TGTGCCAGCAGTCCGTCGGGACAATTCTATGGCTACACCTTC.

V and J are TRBV7-7 and TRBJ2-1; either TRBD1 or TRBD2 may fit D (5 bases each). Germline-derived CDR1 and CDR2 are SSHAT and FNYEAQ (reference sequence). V was pared by 3 bases and J by 6 bases, with 9 bases between. This CDR3 spans 13 amino acids. The CDR3 region is CASSLSGANEQFF. CDR3 DNA sequence: TGTGCCAGCAGCTTGTCCGGGGCCAATGAGCAGTTCTTC.

V usage is TRBV4-1 and J usage is TRBJ2-5, with TRBD2 matching over 9 bases. J gave up 11 bases and V 0 bases, and 13 bases lay outside the gene matches. Germline CDR1 is MGHRA and CDR2 is YSYEKL. The CDR3 is 16 residues long. CDR3 nucleotides: TGCGCCAGCAGCCAAGAAATAGCTAGCGGGACACGGGAACAGTACTTC. Translation gives CASSQEIASGTREQYF.

This clone came up once. The chain carries TRBV7-8 and TRBJ2-2; 9 nucleotides align to TRBD1. This CDR3 comprises 18 residues. The J segment lost 5 bases and the V segment lost 0 bases, leaving 10 bases of the junction unmatched. Germline values: CDR1 SGHVS, CDR2 FQNEAQ. CDR3 DNA sequence: TGTGCCAGCAGCTTAGCGCTAAGGTTACAGGGGGCAACCGGGGAGCTGTTTTTT. Translating it yields CASSLALRLQGATGELFF.